The rows below give T cell receptor beta chains drawn from one sample of a study of blood T cell repertoires in COVID-19. Sequenced by immunoSEQ multiplex PCR; TCRdb stores in-frame clones only, minus some. The sample lists about 82,000 clones, approximately 90% seen once, with less than 1.5% in the top ten. Specimen: PBMCs or T cells enriched from blood (not recorded which). These receptors were obtained from a woman aged 45-60 years with acute COVID-19. Both conserved end residues are part of each CDR3. The order of the fields is clone size, D gene, V gene, J gene, CDR3 DNA, CDR3 protein. A D gene is named only where the DNA matches it firmly. Clone size is not always given. Where it is, it says once, few, many or a class for expanded clones.

.	.	TRBV9	TRBJ1-1	TGTGCCAGCAGCGTAGGATCGCCTAGGGAGACTGAAGCTTTCTTT	CASSVGSPRETEAFF
.	TRBD2	TRBV5-1	TRBJ2-1	TGCGCCAGCAGCTTGGCCCAACTAGCGGCCAATGAGCAGTTCTTC	CASSLAQLAANEQFF
.	.	TRBV27	TRBJ2-1	TGTGCCAGCAGCCCACGGGATACCCCATACAATGAGCAGTTCTTC	CASSPRDTPYNEQFF
.	.	TRBV5-1	TRBJ1-2	TGCGCCACTCGGACAGATATAGCTAACTATGGCTACACCTTC	CATRTDIANYGYTF
once	.	TRBV19	TRBJ1-2	TGTGCCAGTAGTCCTCGGGTCCAAACGGGAGGCTACACCTTC	CASSPRVQTGGYTF
.	.	TRBV3-1/TRBV3-2	TRBJ2-7	TGTGCCAGCAGCCAAGTTCCAAGCGGAGGTCCGGACGAGCAGTACTTC	CASSQVPSGGPDEQYF
.	TRBD1	TRBV4-1	TRBJ2-3	TGCGCCAGCAGCCCAACAGGGGATCGCGCAGATACGCAGTATTTT	CASSPTGDRADTQYF
.	TRBD2	TRBV10-1	TRBJ2-3	TGCGCCAGCAGTGATAACGGGAGGGATACGCAGTATTTT	CASSDNGRDTQYF
.	.	TRBV19	TRBJ1-5	TGTGCCTGCCGGGACATAAATAGGTATAGCAATCAGCCCCAGCATTTT	CACRDINRYSNQPQHF
.	TRBD2	TRBV4-2	TRBJ2-3	TGTGCCAGCAGCCAAGATCCGGGAGGTAAGGGCACAGATACGCAGTATTTT	CASSQDPGGKGTDTQYF
.	.	TRBV3-1/TRBV3-2	TRBJ1-1	TGTGCCAGCAGCCCCACCGGGAACACTGAAGCTTTCTTT	CASSPTGNTEAFF
.	TRBD2	TRBV24-1	TRBJ2-1	TGTGCCACCAGTGATCCACAGGCTGGGACTAGCGGGGGCGTGGTTCAACACAATGAGCAGTTCTTC	CATSDPQAGTSGGVVQHNEQFF
.	.	TRBV12-3/TRBV12-4	TRBJ1-2	TGTGCCAGCAGCCGAGGGGGTGGCTACACCTTC	CASSRGGGYTF
.	TRBD1	TRBV19	TRBJ1-4	TGTGCCGGGGACAGGTTGGCTAATGAAAAACTGTTTTTT	CAGDRLANEKLFF
.	TRBD1	TRBV5-8	TRBJ2-2	TGTGCCAGCAGCTTGGTGAGGGGGCGAACCGGGGAGCTGTTTTTT	CASSLVRGRTGELFF
.	.	TRBV28	TRBJ2-7	TGTGCCAGCAGTCCACCCGGTCACGAGGTCTACGAGCAGTACTTC	CASSPPGHEVYEQYF
once	TRBD1	TRBV7-8	TRBJ1-1	TGTGCCAGCAGCAAACAGGGGCGGAGGGACACTGAAGCTTTCTTT	CASSKQGRRDTEAFF
.	TRBD1	TRBV15	TRBJ1-5	TGTGCCACCAGCAGAGATCTTGGGACAGCCAGGGTGGTGCCCCAGCATTTT	CATSRDLGTARVVPQHF
.	.	TRBV19	TRBJ2-7	TGTGCCAGTGCCAGATTCGGGACACCGATATCCTACGAGCAGTACTTC	CASARFGTPISYEQYF
.	TRBD1	TRBV6-4	TRBJ2-1	TGTGCCAGCAGTCGGGACAGCTACAATGAGCAGTTCTTC	CASSRDSYNEQFF
.	TRBD2	TRBV5-5	TRBJ2-2	TGTGCCAGCAGCTTGGCCCAACTAGCGGTAAACACCGGGGAGCTGTTTTTT	CASSLAQLAVNTGELFF
.	.	TRBV19	TRBJ2-1	TGTGCCAGTAGTAGAGGTGAGGGTTGGAATGAGCAGTTCTTC	CASSRGEGWNEQFF
once	TRBD1	TRBV18	TRBJ2-5	TGTGCCACCCGAGCGACAGGGAATCAAGAGACCCAGTACTTC	CATRATGNQETQYF
.	TRBD1	TRBV6-5	TRBJ1-1	TGTGCCAGCAGTCAGCCGGGACAGGGGTTGGAAGCTTTCTTT	CASSQPGQGLEAFF
.	TRBD2	TRBV29-1	TRBJ2-1	TGCAGCGTTGATCGCCGCGGGGGGGGGAATGAGCAGTTCTTC	CSVDRRGGGNEQFF
.	.	TRBV7-2	TRBJ2-7	TGTGCCAGCAGCTTAGGCGGGGTACCCTCCTACGAGCAGTACTTC	CASSLGGVPSYEQYF
.	TRBD2	TRBV27	TRBJ2-1	TGTGCCAGCAGCAGACTAGCGGGAGGCGTCAATGAGCAGTTCTTC	CASSRLAGGVNEQFF
.	TRBD2	TRBV19	TRBJ2-3	TGTGCCAGTAGTGGTTTAGCGGGGAGCACAGATACGCAGTATTTT	CASSGLAGSTDTQYF
.	TRBD2	TRBV4-2	TRBJ2-7	TGTGCCAGCAGCCAAGACCCTAGCGGGAGGGCCTGGGAGCAGTACTTC	CASSQDPSGRAWEQYF
.	.	TRBV11-3	TRBJ1-1	TGTGCCAGCAGCTTATTATCAGGTCTATGGAACACTGAAGCTTTCTTT	CASSLLSGLWNTEAFF
.	TRBD2	TRBV5-8	TRBJ2-7	TGTGCCAGCAGCGCCGGGACTAGCGTCGGCGAGCAGTACTTC	CASSAGTSVGEQYF
.	.	TRBV6-5	TRBJ1-5	TGTGCCAGCACTACGGAAGCGGCGAGCAATCAGCCCCAGCATTTT	CASTTEAASNQPQHF
few	.	TRBV27	TRBJ1-2	TGTGCCAGCAGTTCCAACGAGGTGGTTGGCTACACCTTC	CASSSNEVVGYTF
.	TRBD1	TRBV25-1	TRBJ1-2	TGTGCCAGCAAATCCGGGACAGGGATCGGCTACACCTTC	CASKSGTGIGYTF
few	.	TRBV6-5	TRBJ1-2	TGTGCCAGCTTAGAGACAGATTATGGCTACACCTTC	CASLETDYGYTF
.	.	TRBV24-1	TRBJ2-1	TGTGCCACCAGTGATTTGGACAGCTACAATGAGCAGTTCTTC	CATSDLDSYNEQFF
.	TRBD2	TRBV5-3	TRBJ2-7	TGTGCCAGAAGCTCGATGACTAGCGGTTACCGGGAACTGGCCGAGCAGTACTTC	CARSSMTSGYRELAEQYF
.	.	TRBV29-1	TRBJ1-1	TGCAGCGTGGGGGAGGAGGAGAACACTGAAGCTTTCTTT	CSVGEEENTEAFF
.	.	TRBV30	TRBJ1-1	TGTGCCTGGGGGGGGCAGGGGAACACTGAAGCTTTCTTT	CAWGGQGNTEAFF
.	TRBD2	TRBV7-6	TRBJ2-1	TGTGCCAGCAGCTTAGTAGCGGGACTACTTTACAATGAGCAGTTCTTC	CASSLVAGLLYNEQFF
.	.	TRBV3-1/TRBV3-2	TRBJ2-3	TGTGCCAGCAGCCAAGGGGAGTTCCAGTATTTT	CASSQGEFQYF
.	.	TRBV3-1/TRBV3-2	TRBJ1-2	TGTGCCAGCAGCCCCTGGTCGGGACAAGGGAACTATGGCTACACCTTC	CASSPWSGQGNYGYTF
.	.	TRBV7-9	TRBJ1-1	TGTGCCAGCAGCCCGTCCCCCTATCAGGGTGAAGCTTTCTTT	CASSPSPYQGEAFF
once	.	TRBV20-1	TRBJ1-3	TGCAGTGCTAGTGGCAGGGAAGGAAACACCATATATTTT	CSASGREGNTIYF
.	.	TRBV5-1	TRBJ1-4	TGCGCCAGCAGCTTGGAAGGGGATGAAAAACTGTTTTTT	CASSLEGDEKLFF
.	.	TRBV5-4	TRBJ2-5	TGTGCCAGCAGCTTTCCACAAGAGACCCAGTACTTC	CASSFPQETQYF
.	.	TRBV27	TRBJ2-5	TGTGCCAGCAGCCCCCGGAGGGTAGGAGAGACCCAGTACTTC	CASSPRRVGETQYF
.	TRBD1	TRBV6-6	TRBJ1-4	TGTGCCAGCAGTTACGAGGGACAGGGTGGTGAAAAACTGTTTTTT	CASSYEGQGGEKLFF
.	TRBD1	TRBV7-9	TRBJ2-2	TGTGCCAGCAGCCCCTGGGACAGGAACACCGGGGAGCTGTTTTTT	CASSPWDRNTGELFF
.	.	TRBV11-2	TRBJ2-5	TGTGCCAGCAGCTTAGACCAGGTAGAGACCCAGTACTTC	CASSLDQVETQYF
.	.	TRBV5-1	TRBJ2-7	TGCGCCAGCAGCTTGTTTCCGGGAACCAGCTCCTACGAGCAGTACTTC	CASSLFPGTSSYEQYF
.	.	TRBV4-1	TRBJ1-2	TGCGCCAGCAGCCGGGAAGGACAAGTCTATGGCTACACCTTC	CASSREGQVYGYTF